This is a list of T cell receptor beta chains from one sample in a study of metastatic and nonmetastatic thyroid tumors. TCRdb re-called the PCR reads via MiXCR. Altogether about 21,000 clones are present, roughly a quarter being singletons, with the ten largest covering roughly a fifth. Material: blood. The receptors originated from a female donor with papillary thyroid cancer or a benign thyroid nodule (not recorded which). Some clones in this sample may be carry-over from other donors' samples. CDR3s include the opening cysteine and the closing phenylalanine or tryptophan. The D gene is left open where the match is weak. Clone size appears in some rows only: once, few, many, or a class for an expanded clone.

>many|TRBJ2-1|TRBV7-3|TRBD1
TGTGCCAGCAGCACTACAGGGGGCCTAAATGAGCAGTTCTTC
CASSTTGGLNEQFF
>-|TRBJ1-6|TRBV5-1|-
TGCGCCAGCAGGGCGCCAGGGTGGGTTCCCTATAATTCACCCCTCCACTTT
CASRAPGWVPYNSPLHF
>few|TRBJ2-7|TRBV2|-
TGTGCCAGCAATCTACAGGCCCGGGTCGAGCAGTACTTC
CASNLQARVEQYF
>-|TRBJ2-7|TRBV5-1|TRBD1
TGCGCCAGCAGCTGGGACAGGGCCTACGAGCAGTACTTC
CASSWDRAYEQYF
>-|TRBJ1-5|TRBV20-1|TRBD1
TGCAGTGCTATCGAGGGGGCCAGCAATCAGCCCCAGCATTTT
CSAIEGASNQPQHF
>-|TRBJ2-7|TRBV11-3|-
TGTGCCAGCAGCACCCGGGACGGTTCCTACGAGCAGTACTTC
CASSTRDGSYEQYF
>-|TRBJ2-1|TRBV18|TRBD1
TGTGCCAGCTCACCTATCATCCTACTACAGGGGAAGGTCCATGAGCAGTTCTTC
CASSPIILLQGKVHEQFF
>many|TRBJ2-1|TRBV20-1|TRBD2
TGCAGTGCTAGACCCCCAGCTACTAGCGGGAGCGTGCAGTTCTTC
CSARPPATSGSVQFF
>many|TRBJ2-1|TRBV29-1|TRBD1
TGCAGGACAGGGTTAGGGGGTGAGCAGTTCTTC
CRTGLGGEQFF
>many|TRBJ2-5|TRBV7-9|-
TGTGCCAGCAGCTTAGATGTGGCGCGGGAGACCCAGTACTTC
CASSLDVARETQYF
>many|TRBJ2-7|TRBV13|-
TGTGCCAGCAGCTTACTCTCAGGGCGACACGAGCAGTACTTC
CASSLLSGRHEQYF
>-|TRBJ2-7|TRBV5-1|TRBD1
TGCGCCAGCAGCCCCAGACAGGGCTACGAGCAGTACTTC
CASSPRQGYEQYF
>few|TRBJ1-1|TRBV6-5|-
TGTGCCAGCAGTTACTCAGGGGGAGTGGAAGCTTTCTTT
CASSYSGGVEAFF
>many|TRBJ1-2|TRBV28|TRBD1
TGTGCCTCCAAGGGACAGATTAACTATGGCTACACCTTC
CASKGQINYGYTF
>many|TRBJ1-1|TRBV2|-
TGTGCCAGCAGAAAAGAGTGGGGATCCGCTGAAGCTTTCTTT
CASRKEWGSAEAFF
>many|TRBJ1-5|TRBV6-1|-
TGTGCCAGCACTAGCGGGGGGAATCAGCCCCAGCATTTT
CASTSGGNQPQHF
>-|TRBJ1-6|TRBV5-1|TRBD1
TGCGCCAGCAGCCCGGACGGGACAGGGGGCTGGGACTATAATTCACCCCTCCACTTT
CASSPDGTGGWDYNSPLHF
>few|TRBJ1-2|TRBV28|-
TGTGCCAGCAGTGACCTACAGGGAAACTATGGCTACACCTTC
CASSDLQGNYGYTF